Listed here is a single T cell receptor (beta chain). How the authors handled the data: By means of reference gene primer amplification, nucleated cell counts were estimated. Clones were read by immunoSEQ multiplex PCR, and TCRdb kept only the in-frame ones, dropping some. V, J and clone size were drawn from that table, and D and trimming were deduced from the DNA. The sample has roughly 25,000 clones; about 91% are singletons. This sample was taken from a study of blood T cell repertoires in COVID-19. Study information: Acute-phase and convalescent COVID-19 samples originated in the United States, Italy and Spain. Sources were T cells, B-cell-depleted T cells, or PBMCs; the material itself was cDNA or gDNA.

The germline CDR1 and CDR2 sequences are LGHNA and YNFKEQ. The CDR3 totals 13 residues. Trimming shortened V by 6 bases and J by 8 bases, and 14 bases separated the two germline ends. Source material: peripheral blood. This chain links TRBV4-2 with TRBJ2-1, with D uncertain. The source is a man in his 70s with active COVID-19. The CDR3 nucleotides are TGTGCCAGCAGTCAATACCTCACGGATGAGCAGTTCTTC. This encodes CASSQYLTDEQFF.